This T cell receptor (beta chain) is from a study of blood T cell repertoires in COVID-19. Under the authors' procedure: Nucleated cell number was recorded as an estimate derived from reference gene primer amplification. Method: immunoSEQ multiplex PCR; TCRdb's copy keeps in-frame clones and lacks some. That table supplies the V and J calls and clone size; D and trimming were determined from the DNA. Of roughly 81,000 clones listed, approximately 82% are singletons. Per the germline V gene, CDR1 is MNHEY and CDR2 is SVGAGI. Trimming removed 6 bases at V and 0 bases at J, with 10 bases between. This CDR3 has 14 residues.

The clonotype comes from a man aged 80 or over with active or convalescent COVID-19. The chain employs TRBV6-5 and TRBJ2-3; a possible D gene is TRBD2 (5 bases). Sequencing used peripheral blood. The CDR3 DNA reads TGTGCCAGCAGCGTACTAGAGAGCACAGATACGCAGTATTTT. Translation: CASSVLESTDTQYF.